A selection of T cell receptor beta chains follows, all from one sample in a study of CD8+CD57+ T cells in acquired aplastic anemia. TCRdb reprocessed the reads via MiXCR and lists one record per CDR3 protein. Here the sample spans 260,000 or so distinct CDR3 sequences, 65% to 90% being singletons. Sequences were obtained from sorted CD4+, CD8+, or CD8+CD57+ T cells (not recorded which) from PBMCs. These receptors were taken from a human donor with aplastic anemia. Both conserved end residues are part of each CDR3. Fields, in order: D gene, J gene, clone size, V gene, CDR3 protein, CDR3 DNA. A D gene is named only where the DNA matches it firmly. Where a row states a size, it is once, few, many or the class of an expanded clone; other rows omit it.

d_gene: -
j_gene: TRBJ1-6
abundance: few
v_gene: TRBV7-2
CDR3aa: CASSTILSPLHF
CDR3nt: TGTGCCAGCAGCACAATACTTTCACCCCTCCACTTT

d_gene: -
j_gene: TRBJ2-7
abundance: -
v_gene: TRBV7-2
CDR3aa: CASSFGEGPDKQYF
CDR3nt: TGTGCCAGCAGTTTCGGGGAAGGTCCCGATAAGCAGTACTTC

d_gene: TRBD2
j_gene: TRBJ2-3
abundance: -
v_gene: TRBV7-4
CDR3aa: CASSPAGTSGIQDF
CDR3nt: TGTGCCAGCAGCCCGGCGGGGACTAGCGGGATCCAGGACTTT

d_gene: -
j_gene: TRBJ2-1
abundance: once
v_gene: TRBV7-2
CDR3aa: CASSLAGGPATRYQFF
CDR3nt: TGTGCCAGCAGCTTAGCGGGAGGTCCAGCTACGCGGTATCAGTTCTTC

d_gene: TRBD1
j_gene: TRBJ1-5
abundance: -
v_gene: TRBV7-2
CDR3aa: CASSHTGAPPTHF
CDR3nt: TGTGCCAGCAGCCATACAGGGGCTCCGCCTACGCATTTT

d_gene: TRBD2
j_gene: TRBJ2-7
abundance: -
v_gene: TRBV11-3
CDR3aa: CATSCGGIGNEQYF
CDR3nt: TGTGCCACCAGCTGCGGGGGGATAGGGAACGAGCAGTACTTC

d_gene: TRBD2
j_gene: TRBJ2-5
abundance: -
v_gene: TRBV2
CDR3aa: CASIDRLAGQETQYF
CDR3nt: TGTGCCAGCATTGACAGGCTAGCGGGTCAAGAGACCCAGTACTTC

d_gene: -
j_gene: TRBJ1-5
abundance: -
v_gene: TRBV2
CDR3aa: CASGDAGTDKQQHF
CDR3nt: TGTGCCAGCGGTGACGCGGGCACAGATAAGCAGCAGCATTTT

d_gene: TRBD2
j_gene: TRBJ2-6
abundance: -
v_gene: TRBV7-6
CDR3aa: CASSLGRGPSGANFLTF
CDR3nt: TGTGCCAGCAGCCTAGGGAGGGGCCCCTCTGGGGCCAACTTCCTGACTTTC

d_gene: -
j_gene: TRBJ1-4
abundance: -
v_gene: TRBV2
CDR3aa: CASSLGQVREKLFF
CDR3nt: TGTGCCAGCAGTTTGGGCCAGGTCCGTGAAAAGCTGTTTTTT

d_gene: -
j_gene: TRBJ2-3
abundance: -
v_gene: TRBV19
CDR3aa: CASSIASESYNEQFF
CDR3nt: TGTGCCAGTAGTATAGCTAGCGAAAGCTACAATGAGCAGTTTTTC

d_gene: -
j_gene: TRBJ2-1
abundance: once
v_gene: TRBV9
CDR3aa: CASSLRHPTDPQF
CDR3nt: TGTGCCAGCAGCTTACGGCACCCCACAGATCCGCAGTTC

d_gene: -
j_gene: TRBJ1-5
abundance: -
v_gene: TRBV7-2
CDR3aa: CASRLLGGPQHF
CDR3nt: TGTGCCAGCCGCCTGTTGGGGGGGCCCCAGCATTTT

d_gene: -
j_gene: TRBJ1-1
abundance: -
v_gene: TRBV9
CDR3aa: CASSLGLTGNPEAFF
CDR3nt: TGTGCCAGCAGCTTAGGGCTGACCGGGAACCCTGAAGCTTTCTTT

d_gene: -
j_gene: TRBJ1-1
abundance: -
v_gene: TRBV5-1
CDR3aa: CASSACSINTTEAFF
CDR3nt: TGTGCCAGCAGCGCTTGCAGCATCAACACGACTGAAGCTTTCTTT

d_gene: -
j_gene: TRBJ2-2
abundance: few
v_gene: TRBV5-4
CDR3aa: CASSFTWTDNTGELFF
CDR3nt: TGTGCCAGCAGCTTTACGTGGACAGATAACACCGGGGAGCTGTTTTTT

d_gene: -
j_gene: TRBJ1-2
abundance: -
v_gene: TRBV7-9
CDR3aa: CAGHQGMEGDYFF
CDR3nt: TGTGCCGGACACCAAGGCATGGAGGGTGACTACTTCTTC

d_gene: -
j_gene: TRBJ2-7
abundance: once
v_gene: TRBV15
CDR3aa: CASSACGTQYEQYF
CDR3nt: TGTGCCAGCAGCGCCTGCGGGACGCAATACGAGCAGTACTTC

d_gene: -
j_gene: TRBJ2-1
abundance: -
v_gene: TRBV10-3
CDR3aa: CAISEGQDQFF
CDR3nt: TGTGCCATCAGTGAAGGGCAAGACCAGTTCTTC

d_gene: TRBD2
j_gene: TRBJ2-3
abundance: -
v_gene: TRBV24-1
CDR3aa: CATSDAGRDGTDTQYF
CDR3nt: TGTGCCACCAGTGATGCGGGGAGGGATGGCACAGATACGCAGTATTTT

d_gene: -
j_gene: TRBJ2-3
abundance: -
v_gene: TRBV5-6
CDR3aa: CASSEGEADTQYF
CDR3nt: TGTGCCAGCAGCGAGGGGGAGGCAGATACGCAGTATTTT

d_gene: TRBD1
j_gene: TRBJ2-1
abundance: -
v_gene: TRBV7-2
CDR3aa: CASSSYGQGGEQFF
CDR3nt: TGTGCCAGCAGCTCATATGGACAGGGAGGTGAGCAGTTCTTC

d_gene: TRBD1
j_gene: TRBJ2-3
abundance: -
v_gene: TRBV20-1
CDR3aa: CSASGTAFTDTQYF
CDR3nt: TGCAGTGCTAGCGGGACAGCGTTCACAGATACGCAGTATTTT

d_gene: -
j_gene: TRBJ2-7
abundance: -
v_gene: TRBV25-1
CDR3aa: CASSRWGYEQYF
CDR3nt: TGTGCCAGCAGCCGCTGGGGCTACGAGCAGTACTTC

d_gene: -
j_gene: TRBJ1-2
abundance: -
v_gene: TRBV9
CDR3aa: CASSMSRTSVATGYTF
CDR3nt: TGTGCCAGCAGCATGTCCCGGACTAGCGTCGCCACAGGCTACACCTTC

d_gene: -
j_gene: TRBJ1-1
abundance: -
v_gene: TRBV7-2
CDR3aa: CASSAGPASPLHFFF
CDR3nt: TGTGCCAGCAGCGCAGGTCCTGCGTCACCCCTCCACTTTTTCTTT

d_gene: TRBD1
j_gene: TRBJ2-3
abundance: -
v_gene: TRBV20-1
CDR3aa: CSEGQTSTDTQYF
CDR3nt: TGCAGTGAGGGACAGACTAGCACAGATACGCAGTATTTT

d_gene: -
j_gene: TRBJ2-7
abundance: -
v_gene: TRBV9
CDR3aa: CASSVSQGTQYFCF
CDR3nt: TGTGCCAGCAGCGTTTCCCAGGGGACGCAGTATTTTTGCTTC

d_gene: TRBD2
j_gene: TRBJ2-2
abundance: -
v_gene: TRBV19
CDR3aa: CASSTREGNTGELFF
CDR3nt: TGTGCCAGTAGTACCAGGGAGGGCAACACCGGTGAGCTGTTTTTT

d_gene: -
j_gene: TRBJ1-1
abundance: -
v_gene: TRBV7-2
CDR3aa: CASSLDRAANNGYFF
CDR3nt: TGTGCCAGCAGCTTAGATCGGGCAGCCAACAATGGATACTTCTTT

d_gene: -
j_gene: TRBJ2-7
abundance: -
v_gene: TRBV9
CDR3aa: CASSPTGSSGEQYF
CDR3nt: TGTGCCAGCAGCCCAACAGGTTCGAGCGGGGAGCAGTACTTC

d_gene: -
j_gene: TRBJ2-3
abundance: -
v_gene: TRBV7-2
CDR3aa: CASSRVTRADTQNF
CDR3nt: TGTGCCAGCAGTCGAGTTACTAGAGCAGATACGCAGAATTTT

d_gene: TRBD2
j_gene: TRBJ2-6
abundance: -
v_gene: TRBV9
CDR3aa: CASGLAGSYGAYVLTF
CDR3nt: TGTGCCAGCGGCTTAGCGGGGAGCTACGGGGCCTACGTCCTGACTTTC

d_gene: TRBD2
j_gene: TRBJ2-3
abundance: -
v_gene: TRBV10-3
CDR3aa: CAITQGLAAGDTQYF
CDR3nt: TGTGCCATCACACAGGGACTAGCGGCGGGGGATACGCAGTATTTT

d_gene: -
j_gene: TRBJ2-1
abundance: -
v_gene: TRBV7-8
CDR3aa: CASSLAGGGDTQNEQFF
CDR3nt: TGTGCCAGCAGCTTAGCCGGAGGGGGCGATACGCAGAATGAGCAGTTCTTC

d_gene: -
j_gene: TRBJ2-1
abundance: -
v_gene: TRBV11-1
CDR3aa: CASSHGDGHGQDEQFF
CDR3nt: TGTGCCAGCAGCCATGGCGACGGTCACGGTCAGGATGAGCAGTTCTTC

d_gene: -
j_gene: TRBJ1-6
abundance: -
v_gene: TRBV9
CDR3aa: CASSAGSRPGVHF
CDR3nt: TGTGCCAGCAGCGCGGGTTCCCGGCCAGGCGTCCACTTT

d_gene: -
j_gene: TRBJ1-1
abundance: -
v_gene: TRBV25-1
CDR3aa: CASSGPGRTTGPEAFF
CDR3nt: TGTGCCAGCAGTGGGCCAGGGAGAACCACGGGCCCTGAAGCTTTCTTT

d_gene: TRBD2
j_gene: TRBJ2-1
abundance: -
v_gene: TRBV11-1
CDR3aa: CASSVQTCGGSDEQFF
CDR3nt: TGTGCCAGCAGCGTCCAAACCTGCGGGGGGAGCGATGAGCAGTTCTTC

d_gene: -
j_gene: TRBJ1-5
abundance: many
v_gene: TRBV20-1
CDR3aa: CSARENSNRARNQPQHF
CDR3nt: TGCAGTGCTAGAGAAAATTCTAACAGGGCACGCAATCAGCCCCAGCATTTT

d_gene: -
j_gene: TRBJ1-6
abundance: -
v_gene: TRBV19
CDR3aa: CASSGGLRSPPLF
CDR3nt: TGTGCCAGTAGTGGGGGGCTCCGTTCACCCCCCCTCTTT

d_gene: -
j_gene: TRBJ2-1
abundance: few
v_gene: TRBV11-2
CDR3aa: CASSFGGGWGSDEQFF
CDR3nt: TGTGCCAGCAGCTTCGGCGGGGGCTGGGGGAGCGATGAGCAGTTCTTC

d_gene: TRBD1
j_gene: TRBJ2-3
abundance: once
v_gene: TRBV15
CDR3aa: CATSLGGRPYAQYF
CDR3nt: TGTGCCACCAGCTTAGGGGGCCGACCCTACGCGCAGTACTTT

d_gene: -
j_gene: TRBJ1-1
abundance: once
v_gene: TRBV5-1
CDR3aa: CASSFTTSYDTEAFF
CDR3nt: TGCGCCAGCAGCTTTACAACCTCCTACGACACTGAAGCTTTCTTT

d_gene: TRBD1
j_gene: TRBJ1-2
abundance: few
v_gene: TRBV29-1
CDR3aa: CSSRDRGLDYGYTF
CDR3nt: TGCAGCTCACGGGACAGGGGCTTGGACTATGGCTACACCTTC

d_gene: TRBD2
j_gene: TRBJ2-7
abundance: -
v_gene: TRBV7-6
CDR3aa: CASSLYGGGYEQYF
CDR3nt: TGTGCCAGCAGCTTATACGGCGGGGGGTACGAGCAGTACTTC

d_gene: TRBD1
j_gene: TRBJ1-2
abundance: -
v_gene: TRBV5-5
CDR3aa: CASSSSQGSNYGYTF
CDR3nt: TGTGCCAGCAGCTCCTCACAGGGGTCAAACTATGGCTACACCTTC